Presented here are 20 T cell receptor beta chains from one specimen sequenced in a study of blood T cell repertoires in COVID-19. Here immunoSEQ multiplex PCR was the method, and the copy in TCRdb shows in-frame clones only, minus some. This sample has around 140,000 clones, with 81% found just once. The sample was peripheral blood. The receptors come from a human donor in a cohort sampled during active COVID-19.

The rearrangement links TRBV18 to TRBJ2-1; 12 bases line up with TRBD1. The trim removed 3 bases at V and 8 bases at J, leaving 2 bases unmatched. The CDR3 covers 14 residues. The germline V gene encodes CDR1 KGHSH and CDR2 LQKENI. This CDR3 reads CASSPGTGGYEQFF. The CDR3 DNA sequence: TGTGCCAGCTCACCTGGGACAGGGGGCTATGAGCAGTTCTTC.

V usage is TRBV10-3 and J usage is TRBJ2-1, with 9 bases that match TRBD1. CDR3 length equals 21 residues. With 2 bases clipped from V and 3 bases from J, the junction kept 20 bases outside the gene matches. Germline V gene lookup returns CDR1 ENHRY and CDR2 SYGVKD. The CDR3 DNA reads TGTGCCATCAGTGAGCCGGAGGGGGGACAGGGTAGGCTAGGCAACTACAATGAGCAGTTCTTC. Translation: CAISEPEGGQGRLGNYNEQFF.

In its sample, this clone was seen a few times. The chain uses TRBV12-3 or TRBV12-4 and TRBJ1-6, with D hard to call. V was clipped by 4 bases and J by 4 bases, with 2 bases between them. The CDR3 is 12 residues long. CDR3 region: CASSSYNSPLHF. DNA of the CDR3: TGTGCCAGCAGTTCTTATAATTCACCCCTCCACTTT.

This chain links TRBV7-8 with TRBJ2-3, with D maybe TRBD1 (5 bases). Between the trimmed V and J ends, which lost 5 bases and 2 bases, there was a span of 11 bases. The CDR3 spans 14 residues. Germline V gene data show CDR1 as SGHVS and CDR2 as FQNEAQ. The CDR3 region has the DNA TGTGCCAGCAGCCCTCGACAGAACACAGATACGCAGTATTTT. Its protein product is CASSPRQNTDTQYF.

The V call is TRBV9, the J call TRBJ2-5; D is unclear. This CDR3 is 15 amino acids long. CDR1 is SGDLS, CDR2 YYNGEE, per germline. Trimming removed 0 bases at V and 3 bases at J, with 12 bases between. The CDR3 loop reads CASSVGRLIEETQYF. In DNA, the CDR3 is TGTGCCAGCAGCGTAGGGCGGCTCATAGAAGAGACCCAGTACTTC.

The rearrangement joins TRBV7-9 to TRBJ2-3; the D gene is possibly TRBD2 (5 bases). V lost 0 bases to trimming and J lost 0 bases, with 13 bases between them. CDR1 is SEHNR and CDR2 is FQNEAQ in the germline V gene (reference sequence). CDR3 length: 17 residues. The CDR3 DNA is TGTGCCAGCAGCTTAGCTCAACTAGTCCCGAGCACAGATACGCAGTATTTT. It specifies CASSLAQLVPSTDTQYF.

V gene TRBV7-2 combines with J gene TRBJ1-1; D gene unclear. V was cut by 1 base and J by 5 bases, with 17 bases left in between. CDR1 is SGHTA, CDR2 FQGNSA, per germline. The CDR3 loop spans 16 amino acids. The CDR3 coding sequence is TGTGCCAGCAGCTTAGTTTTCGGACTCTCGGGTACTGAAGCTTTCTTT. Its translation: CASSLVFGLSGTEAFF.

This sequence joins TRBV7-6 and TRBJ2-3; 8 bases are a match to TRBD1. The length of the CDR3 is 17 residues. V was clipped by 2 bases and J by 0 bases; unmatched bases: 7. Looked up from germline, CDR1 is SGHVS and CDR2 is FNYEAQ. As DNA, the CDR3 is TGTGCCAGCAGCTTAAGGGGGACAGGACGTAGCACAGATACGCAGTATTTT. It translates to CASSLRGTGRSTDTQYF. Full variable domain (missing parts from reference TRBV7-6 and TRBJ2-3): GAGVSQSPRYKVTKRGQDVALRCDPISGHVSLYWYRQALGQGPEFLTYFNYEAQQDKSGLPNDRFSAERPEGSISTLTIQRTEQRDSAMYRCASSLRGTGRSTDTQYFGPGTRLTVL.

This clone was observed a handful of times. The CDR3 sequence is CASSLGVLRGNTEAFF. In nucleotides, the CDR3 is TGTGCCAGCAGCTTGGGGGTCCTCAGGGGGAACACTGAAGCTTTCTTT. The chain carries TRBV7-2 and TRBJ1-1; D is perhaps TRBD1 (6 bases). The V gene lost 3 bases and the J gene lost 1 base, with 15 bases spanning the gap. The germline V gene has CDR1 SGHTA and CDR2 FQGNSA. CDR3 length: 16 residues.

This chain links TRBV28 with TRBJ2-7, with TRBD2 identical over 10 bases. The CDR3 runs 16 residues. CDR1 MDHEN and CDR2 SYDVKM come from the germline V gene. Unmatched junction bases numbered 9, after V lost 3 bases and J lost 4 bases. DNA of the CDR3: TGTGCCAGCAGTTTTGTTGGGACTAGCGCGGCTTACGAGCAGTACTTC. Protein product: CASSFVGTSAAYEQYF.

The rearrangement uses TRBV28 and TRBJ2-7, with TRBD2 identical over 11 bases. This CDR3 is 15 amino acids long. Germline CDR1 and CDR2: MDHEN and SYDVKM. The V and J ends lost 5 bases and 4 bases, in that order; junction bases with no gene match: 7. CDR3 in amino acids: CASSPGTSGRYEQYF. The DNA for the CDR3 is TGTGCCAGCAGTCCCGGGACTAGCGGACGATACGAGCAGTACTTC.

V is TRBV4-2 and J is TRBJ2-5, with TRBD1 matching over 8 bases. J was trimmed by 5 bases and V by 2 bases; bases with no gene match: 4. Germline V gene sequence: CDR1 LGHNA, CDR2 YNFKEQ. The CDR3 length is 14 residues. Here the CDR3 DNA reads TGTGCCAGCAGCCAAAAGACAGGGGCGGAGACCCAGTACTTC. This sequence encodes CASSQKTGAETQYF.

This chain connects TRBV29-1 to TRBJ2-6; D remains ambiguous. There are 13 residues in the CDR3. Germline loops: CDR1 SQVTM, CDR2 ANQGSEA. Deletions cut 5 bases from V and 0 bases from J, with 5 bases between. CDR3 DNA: TGCAGCGTTAGAGACTCTGGGGCCAACGTCCTGACTTTC. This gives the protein CSVRDSGANVLTF.

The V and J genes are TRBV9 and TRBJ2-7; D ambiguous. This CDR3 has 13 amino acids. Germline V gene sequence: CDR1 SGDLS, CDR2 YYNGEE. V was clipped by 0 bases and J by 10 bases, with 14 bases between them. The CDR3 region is CASSVGPSMAQYF. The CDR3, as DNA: TGTGCCAGCAGCGTAGGCCCGTCGATGGCCCAGTACTTC.

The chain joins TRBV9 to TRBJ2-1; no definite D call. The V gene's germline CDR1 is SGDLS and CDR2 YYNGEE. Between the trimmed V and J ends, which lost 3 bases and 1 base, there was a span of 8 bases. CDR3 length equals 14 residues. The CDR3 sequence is CASSARVSYNEQFF. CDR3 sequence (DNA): TGTGCCAGCAGCGCCCGCGTTTCCTACAATGAGCAGTTCTTC.

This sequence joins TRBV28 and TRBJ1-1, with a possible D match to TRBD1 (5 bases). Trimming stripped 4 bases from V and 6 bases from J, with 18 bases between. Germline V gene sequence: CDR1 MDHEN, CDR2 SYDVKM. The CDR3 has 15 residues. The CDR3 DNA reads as TGTGCCAGCAGTTCACCCCGAATTGGACACTCTGAAGCTTTCTTT. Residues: CASSSPRIGHSEAFF.

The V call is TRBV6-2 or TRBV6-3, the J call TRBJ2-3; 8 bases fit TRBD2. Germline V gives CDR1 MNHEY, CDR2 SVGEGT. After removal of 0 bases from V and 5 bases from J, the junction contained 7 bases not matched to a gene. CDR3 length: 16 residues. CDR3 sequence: CASSYSRTSSGDTQYF. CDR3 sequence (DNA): TGTGCCAGCAGTTACTCGAGGACTAGCTCCGGAGATACGCAGTATTTT.

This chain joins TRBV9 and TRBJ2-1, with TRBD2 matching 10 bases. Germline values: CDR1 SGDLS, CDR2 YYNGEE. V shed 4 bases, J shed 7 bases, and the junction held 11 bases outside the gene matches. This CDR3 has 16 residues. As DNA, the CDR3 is TGTGCCAGCAGCCCCCCAAGAGCGGGAGGGGTGAATGAGCAGTTCTTC. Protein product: CASSPPRAGGVNEQFF.

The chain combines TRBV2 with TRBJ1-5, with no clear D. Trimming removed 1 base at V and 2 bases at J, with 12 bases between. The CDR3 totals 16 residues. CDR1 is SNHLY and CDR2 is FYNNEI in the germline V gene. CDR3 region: CASSEGGSKGNQPQHF. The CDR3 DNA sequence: TGTGCCAGCAGTGAAGGAGGGAGCAAGGGCAATCAGCCCCAGCATTTT.

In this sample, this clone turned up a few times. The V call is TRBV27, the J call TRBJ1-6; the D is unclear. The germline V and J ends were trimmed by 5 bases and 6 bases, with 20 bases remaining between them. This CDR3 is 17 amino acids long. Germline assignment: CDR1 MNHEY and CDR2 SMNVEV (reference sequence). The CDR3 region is CASSKEPRLNLNSPLHF. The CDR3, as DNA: TGTGCCAGCAGTAAGGAGCCCCGACTTAACCTTAATTCACCCCTCCACTTT.